This T cell receptor (beta chain) was sequenced in a study of T-cell reconstitution after alpha-beta-depleted transplantation in children. Study conclusions and caveats: As was reported, about two months after transplant, alpha-beta T cells came from several hundred expanded graft clones. The origin of high day-60 TCRbeta diversity in some patients lay in surviving recipient T cells and thymic progenitors.

During its preparation, the TCRbeta library received unique molecular identifiers. In TCRdb, the PCR reads were re-called with MiXCR into one record per CDR3 protein. The data show more than 300,000 distinct CDR3 sequences, around 15% seen once. Regarding this clonotype: Its antigen is not known. At one boundary the junction diverges from the germline segment, which might be a read error.

The CDR3 runs to 16 residues. Germline-derived CDR1 and CDR2 are SGHRS and YFSETQ. The J gene is TRBJ2-1, the V gene TRBV5-1; no reliable D call. The specimen comprised PBMCs, mostly from graft donor cells, sampled 360 days after TCRalphabeta/CD19-depleted stem cell transplant. This TCR derives from a male patient aged 2-9 years who had a stem cell transplant for acute lymphoblastic leukemia, so the T cells may come from the graft donor. The CDR3 region has the DNA TGCGCCAGCAGCAGCGACGACATGACTTCCTCCAATGAGCAGTTCTTC. It translates to CASSSDDMTSSNEQFF.